This T cell receptor (beta chain) stems from a study of cytomegalovirus exposure and HLA in healthy donors. Across the whole study: A previous analysis identified around 120 million unique TCR beta sequences derived from roughly 190 million T cells. Study-wide results and limits: In a later analysis, compared with equally common non-associated chains, HLA-associated beta chains were more expanded. Most TCR beta V segments were productive about 87% or about 30% of the time in an earlier analysis.

A note on this clone: Its antigen is as yet unknown.

The PCR employed 60 Vbeta primers together with 13 Jbeta primers. In the original workflow: Roughly 80 million unique TCR beta chains, 9 million to 14 million shared, were counted in a later analysis. Only in-frame clones appear in the TCRdb table, and some are missing; sequencing was by immunoSEQ multiplex PCR. V, J and clone size reflect that table, while D and trimming were determined from the DNA. The table includes around 140,000 clones, 70% to 90% detected once. This TCR was sampled from a middle-aged man in good health and CMV-seronegative. Material for sequencing was PBMCs.

CDR3 loop: CASSSPTSGTYEQYF. The CDR3 region has the DNA TGTGCCAGCAGCTCGCCGACTAGCGGGACCTACGAGCAGTACTTC. V gene TRBV5-6 combines with J gene TRBJ2-7; 11 positions agree with TRBD2. V lost 3 bases to trimming and J lost 2 bases; unmatched junction nucleotides: 4. The CDR3 runs 15 residues. Germline V gene data show CDR1 as SGHDT and CDR2 as YYEEEE. The full variable domain, rest sourced from reference TRBV5-6 and TRBJ2-7, is DAGVTQSPTHLIKTRGQQVTLRCSPKSGHDTVSWYQQALGQGPQFIFQYYEEEERQRGNFPDRFSGHQFPNYSSELNVNALLLGDSALYLCASSSPTSGTYEQYFGPGTRLTVT.